The clone carrying this T cell receptor (beta chain) was seen a single time. The antigen is not known. The CDR3 totals 15 residues. V was trimmed by 2 bases and J by 2 bases, leaving 7 bases between them. The germline gives CDR1 MDHEN, CDR2 SYDVKM. The source of the sample is a study of vaccination and CD4 T cells after COVID-19. Overall study findings and caveats: Among those convalescent, a median approximately 87% of reactive clones emerged solely post-vaccination.

Sequenced with the Oncomine TCR Beta short-read assay was DNA taken from cultured CD4+ T cells. TCRdb processed the PCR reads anew with MiXCR; each CDR3 protein has one entry. The repertoire holds around 13,000 distinct CDR3 sequences, around 61% seen once, with over 15% in the top ten. Documented treatment: approximately 9-day PBMC culture with coronavirus spike peptide pools or control peptides (ViraFEST assay). The TCR was taken from a human donor who had recovered from COVID-19. The material sequenced was CD4+ T cells from blood, cultured in vitro. The chain recombines TRBV28 with TRBJ2-6; D tentatively fits TRBD1 or TRBD2 (5 bases each). In DNA form, the CDR3 reads TGTGCCAGCAGTTTACGAGGGGCTGGGGCCAACGTCCTGACTTTC. As protein: CASSLRGAGANVLTF.